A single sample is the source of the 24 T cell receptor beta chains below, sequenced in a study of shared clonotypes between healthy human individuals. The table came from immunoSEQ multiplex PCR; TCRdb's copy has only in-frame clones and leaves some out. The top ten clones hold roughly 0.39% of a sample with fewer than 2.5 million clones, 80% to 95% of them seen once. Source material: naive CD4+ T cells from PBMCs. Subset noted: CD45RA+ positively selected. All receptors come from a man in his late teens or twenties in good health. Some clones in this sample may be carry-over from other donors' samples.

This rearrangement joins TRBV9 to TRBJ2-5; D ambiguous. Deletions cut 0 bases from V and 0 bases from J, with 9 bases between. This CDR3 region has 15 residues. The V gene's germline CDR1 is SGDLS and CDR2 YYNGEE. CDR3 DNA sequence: TGTGCCAGCAGCGTAGGTCAGATGTACCAAGAGACCCAGTACTTC. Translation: CASSVGQMYQETQYF.

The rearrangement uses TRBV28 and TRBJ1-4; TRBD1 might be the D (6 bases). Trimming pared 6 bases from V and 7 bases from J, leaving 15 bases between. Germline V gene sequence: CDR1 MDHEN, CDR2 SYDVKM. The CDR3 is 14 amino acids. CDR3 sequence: CASSQTGLVEKLFF. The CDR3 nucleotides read TGTGCCAGCAGCCAAACAGGGCTCGTTGAAAAACTGTTTTTT. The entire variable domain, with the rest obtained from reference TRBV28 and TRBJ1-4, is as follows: DVKVTQSSRYLVKRTGEKVFLECVQDMDHENMFWYRQDPGLGLRLIYFSYDVKMKEKGDIPEGYSVSREKKERFSLILESASTNQTSMYLCASSQTGLVEKLFFGSGTQLSVL.

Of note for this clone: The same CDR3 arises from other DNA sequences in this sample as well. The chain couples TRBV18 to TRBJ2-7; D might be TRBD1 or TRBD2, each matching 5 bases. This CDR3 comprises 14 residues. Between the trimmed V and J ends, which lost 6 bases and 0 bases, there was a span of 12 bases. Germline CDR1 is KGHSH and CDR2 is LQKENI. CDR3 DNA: TGTGCCAGCTCGTCGGGACGCCGCTCCTACGAGCAGTACTTC. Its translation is CASSSGRRSYEQYF.

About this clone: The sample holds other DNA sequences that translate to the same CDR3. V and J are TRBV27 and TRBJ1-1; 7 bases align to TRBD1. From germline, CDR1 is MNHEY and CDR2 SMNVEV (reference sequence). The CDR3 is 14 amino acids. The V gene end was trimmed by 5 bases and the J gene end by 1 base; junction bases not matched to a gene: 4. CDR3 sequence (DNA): TGTGCCAGCAGTACCCGACAGGGGAACACTGAAGCTTTCTTT. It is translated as CASSTRQGNTEAFF.

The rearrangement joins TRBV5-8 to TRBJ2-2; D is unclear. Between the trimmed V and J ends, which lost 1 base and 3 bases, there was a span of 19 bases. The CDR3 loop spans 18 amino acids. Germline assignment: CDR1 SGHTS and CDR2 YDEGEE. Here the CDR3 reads CASSLYRLLERDTGELFF. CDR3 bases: TGTGCCAGCAGCTTGTACCGGCTTTTGGAGAGAGACACCGGGGAGCTGTTTTTT. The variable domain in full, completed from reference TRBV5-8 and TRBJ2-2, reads EAGVTQSPTHLIKTRGQQATLRCSPISGHTSVYWYQQALGLGLQFLLWYDEGEERNRGNFPPRFSGRQFPNYSSELNVNALELEDSALYLCASSLYRLLERDTGELFFGEGSRLTVL.

The CDR3 DNA sequence: TGTGCCAGCAACCTCAGAGGGGGGCGCATAGATACGCAGTATTTT. It is translated as CASNLRGGRIDTQYF. The chain employs TRBV27 and TRBJ2-3; D could derive from TRBD1 or TRBD2 (6 bases each). Trimming left V 7 bases short and J 5 bases short, with 19 bases between. The CDR3 is 15 amino acids. Germline CDR1 reads MNHEY; CDR2 reads SMNVEV (reference sequence).

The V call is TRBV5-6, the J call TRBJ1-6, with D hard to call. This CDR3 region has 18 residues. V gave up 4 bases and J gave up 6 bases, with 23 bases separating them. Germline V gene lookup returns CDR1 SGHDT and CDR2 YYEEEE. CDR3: CASSTFTTRPNTNSPLHF. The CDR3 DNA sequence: TGTGCCAGCAGCACCTTTACCACCAGACCTAATACTAATTCACCCCTCCACTTT.

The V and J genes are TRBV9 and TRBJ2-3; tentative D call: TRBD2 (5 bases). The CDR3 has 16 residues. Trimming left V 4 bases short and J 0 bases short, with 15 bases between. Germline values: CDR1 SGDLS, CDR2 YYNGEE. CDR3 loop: CASSSRADFSTDTQYF. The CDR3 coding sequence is TGTGCCAGCAGCTCCCGGGCGGACTTTAGCACAGATACGCAGTATTTT.

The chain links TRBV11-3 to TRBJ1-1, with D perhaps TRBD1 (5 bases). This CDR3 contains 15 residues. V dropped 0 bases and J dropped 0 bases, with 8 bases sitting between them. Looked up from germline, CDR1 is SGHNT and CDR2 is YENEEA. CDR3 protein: CASSLDGGMNTEAFF. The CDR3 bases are TGTGCCAGCAGCTTAGATGGGGGGATGAACACTGAAGCTTTCTTT.

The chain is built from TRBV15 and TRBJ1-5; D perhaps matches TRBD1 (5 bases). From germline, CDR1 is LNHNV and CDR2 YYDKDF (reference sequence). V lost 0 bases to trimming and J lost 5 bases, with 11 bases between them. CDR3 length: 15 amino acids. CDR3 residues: CATSRDIGGDQPQHF. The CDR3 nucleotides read TGTGCCACCAGCAGAGATATCGGAGGGGATCAGCCCCAGCATTTT.

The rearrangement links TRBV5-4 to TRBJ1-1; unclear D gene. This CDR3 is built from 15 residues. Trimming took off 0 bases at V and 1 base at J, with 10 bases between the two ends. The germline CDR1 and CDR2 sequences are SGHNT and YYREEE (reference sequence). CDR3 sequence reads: CASSLVGLWNTEAFF. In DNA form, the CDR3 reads TGTGCCAGCAGCTTGGTAGGGCTTTGGAACACTGAAGCTTTCTTT.

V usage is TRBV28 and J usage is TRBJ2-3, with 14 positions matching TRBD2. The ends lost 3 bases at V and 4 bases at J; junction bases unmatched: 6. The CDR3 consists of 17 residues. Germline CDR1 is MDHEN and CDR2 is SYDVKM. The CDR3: CASSFVGLAGVSDTQYF. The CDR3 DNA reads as TGTGCCAGCAGTTTTGTGGGACTAGCGGGAGTCTCAGATACGCAGTATTTT.

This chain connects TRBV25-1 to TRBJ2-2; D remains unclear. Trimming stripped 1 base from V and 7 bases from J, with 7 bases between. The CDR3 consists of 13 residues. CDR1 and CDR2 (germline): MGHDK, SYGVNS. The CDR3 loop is CASSELGLGELFF. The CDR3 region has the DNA TGTGCCAGCAGTGAATTGGGTCTCGGGGAGCTGTTTTTT.

The CDR3 loop is CASSVGASGRSVETQYF. In nucleotides, the CDR3 is TGTGCCAGCAGCGTAGGTGCTAGCGGGAGATCCGTAGAGACCCAGTACTTC. The chain combines TRBV9 with TRBJ2-5; 10 bases agree with TRBD2. J gave up 4 bases and V 0 bases, and 9 bases lay outside the gene matches. There are 17 residues in the CDR3. Germline V lookup: CDR1 SGDLS, CDR2 YYNGEE.

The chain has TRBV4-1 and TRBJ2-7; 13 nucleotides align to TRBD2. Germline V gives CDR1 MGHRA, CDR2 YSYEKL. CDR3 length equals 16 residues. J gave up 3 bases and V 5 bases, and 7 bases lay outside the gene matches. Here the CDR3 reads CASSYGLAGVIYEQYF. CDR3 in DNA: TGCGCCAGCAGCTACGGACTAGCGGGAGTCATCTACGAGCAGTACTTC.

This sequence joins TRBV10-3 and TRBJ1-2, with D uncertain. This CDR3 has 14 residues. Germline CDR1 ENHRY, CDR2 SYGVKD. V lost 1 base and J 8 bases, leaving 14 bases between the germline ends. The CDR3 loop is CAISEYGGKVGYTF. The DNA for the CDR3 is TGTGCCATCAGTGAGTACGGAGGAAAGGTGGGCTACACCTTC.

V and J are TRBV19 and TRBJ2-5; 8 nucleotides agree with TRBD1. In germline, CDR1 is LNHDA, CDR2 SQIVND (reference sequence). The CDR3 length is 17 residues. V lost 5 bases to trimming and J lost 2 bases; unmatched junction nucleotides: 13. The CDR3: CASSPTGESAYQETQYF. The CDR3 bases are TGTGCCAGTAGTCCGACAGGGGAATCCGCCTATCAAGAGACCCAGTACTTC. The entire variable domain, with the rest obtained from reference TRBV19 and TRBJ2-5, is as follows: DGGITQSPKYLFRKEGQNVTLSCEQNLNHDAMYWYRQDPGQGLRLIYYSQIVNDFQKGDIAEGYSVSREKKESFPLTVTSAQKNPTAFYLCASSPTGESAYQETQYFGPGTRLLVL.

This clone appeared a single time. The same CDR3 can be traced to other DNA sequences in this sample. The CDR3 region has the DNA TGTGCCAGCAGTTTAGGGCTAGCGGGAGCAGATACGCAGTATTTT. Its protein product is CASSLGLAGADTQYF. This chain uses TRBV28 with TRBJ2-3; 10 nucleotides agree with TRBD2. The germline V gene has CDR1 MDHEN and CDR2 SYDVKM. V shed 2 bases and J 4 bases; nucleotides not matched to a gene: 3. This CDR3 spans 15 amino acids.

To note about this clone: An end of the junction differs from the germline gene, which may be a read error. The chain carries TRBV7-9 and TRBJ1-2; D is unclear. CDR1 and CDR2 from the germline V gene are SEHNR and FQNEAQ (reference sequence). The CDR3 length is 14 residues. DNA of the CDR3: TGTGCCAGCAACTTACCTTTATTAAACTATGGCTACACCTTC. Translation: CASNLPLLNYGYTF.

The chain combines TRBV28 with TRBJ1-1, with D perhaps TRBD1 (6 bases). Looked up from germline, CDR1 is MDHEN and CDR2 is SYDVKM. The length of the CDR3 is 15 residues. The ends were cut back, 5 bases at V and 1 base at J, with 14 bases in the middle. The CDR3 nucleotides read TGTGCCAGCAGTCCCCGGACAGCCAAGAACACTGAAGCTTTCTTT. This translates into CASSPRTAKNTEAFF. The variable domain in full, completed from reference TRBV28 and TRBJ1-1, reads DVKVTQSSRYLVKRTGEKVFLECVQDMDHENMFWYRQDPGLGLRLIYFSYDVKMKEKGDIPEGYSVSREKKERFSLILESASTNQTSMYLCASSPRTAKNTEAFFGQGTRLTVV.

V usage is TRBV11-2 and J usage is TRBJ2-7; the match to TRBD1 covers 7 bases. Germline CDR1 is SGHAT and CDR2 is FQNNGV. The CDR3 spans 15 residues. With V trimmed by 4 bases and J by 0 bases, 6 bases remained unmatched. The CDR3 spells CASSSLDRSSYEQYF. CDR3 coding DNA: TGTGCCAGCAGCTCCCTGGACAGGAGCTCCTACGAGCAGTACTTC.

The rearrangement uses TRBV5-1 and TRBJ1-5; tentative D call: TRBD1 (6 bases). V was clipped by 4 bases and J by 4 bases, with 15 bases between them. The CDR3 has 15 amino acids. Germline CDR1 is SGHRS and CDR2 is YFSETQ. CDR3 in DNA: TGCGCCAGCAGCCCTGCAGGGGCCCAGAATCAGCCCCAGCATTTT. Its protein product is CASSPAGAQNQPQHF.

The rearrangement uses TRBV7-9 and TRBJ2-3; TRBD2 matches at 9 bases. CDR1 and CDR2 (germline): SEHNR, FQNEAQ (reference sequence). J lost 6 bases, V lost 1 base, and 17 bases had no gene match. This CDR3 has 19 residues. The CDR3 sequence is CASSLGARLAGPSWDTQYF. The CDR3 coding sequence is TGTGCCAGCAGCTTAGGGGCTCGGCTAGCGGGACCCAGCTGGGATACGCAGTATTTT. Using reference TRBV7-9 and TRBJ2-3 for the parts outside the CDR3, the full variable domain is DTGVSQNPRHKITKRGQNVTFRCDPISEHNRLYWYRQTLGQGPEFLTYFQNEAQLEKSRLLSDRFSAERPKGSFSTLEIQRTEQGDSAMYLCASSLGARLAGPSWDTQYFGPGTRLTVL.

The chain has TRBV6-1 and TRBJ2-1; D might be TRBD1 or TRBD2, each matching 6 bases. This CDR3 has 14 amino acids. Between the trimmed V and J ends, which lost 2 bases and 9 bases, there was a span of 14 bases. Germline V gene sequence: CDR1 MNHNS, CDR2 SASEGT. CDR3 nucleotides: TGTGCCAGCAGTGAACAACGGAGGGGGATTGAGCAGTTCTTC. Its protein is CASSEQRRGIEQFF.